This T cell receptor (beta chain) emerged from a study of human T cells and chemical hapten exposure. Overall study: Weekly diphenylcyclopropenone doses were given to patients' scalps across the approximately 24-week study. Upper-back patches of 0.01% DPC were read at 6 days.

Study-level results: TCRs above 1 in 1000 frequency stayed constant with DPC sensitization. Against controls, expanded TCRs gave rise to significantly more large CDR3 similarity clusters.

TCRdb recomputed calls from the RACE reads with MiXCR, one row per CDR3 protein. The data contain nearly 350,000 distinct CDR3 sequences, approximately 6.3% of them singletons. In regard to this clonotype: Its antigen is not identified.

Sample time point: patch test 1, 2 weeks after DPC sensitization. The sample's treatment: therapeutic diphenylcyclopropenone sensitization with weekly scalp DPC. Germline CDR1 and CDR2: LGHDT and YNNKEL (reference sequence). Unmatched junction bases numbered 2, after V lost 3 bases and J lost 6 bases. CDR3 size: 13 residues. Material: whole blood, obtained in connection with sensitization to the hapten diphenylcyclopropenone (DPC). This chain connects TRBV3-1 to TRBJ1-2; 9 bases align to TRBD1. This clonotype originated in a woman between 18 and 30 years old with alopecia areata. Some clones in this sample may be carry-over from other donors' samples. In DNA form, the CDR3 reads TGTGCCAGCAGCCAGGACAGGGGCCATGGCTACACCTTC. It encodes CASSQDRGHGYTF.